This T cell receptor (beta chain) is drawn from a study of brain T cells in children with intractable seizures. The sequenced cases were selected for having the highest brain T cell transcript signatures. Pre-surgery treatment included at least one anti-epileptic drug. This clone showed up just a few times. Using immunoSEQ multiplex PCR, the repertoire was profiled, and TCRdb retains in-frame clones only, with some absent. The data contain more than 40,000 clones, more than 80% of them seen just once; the ten biggest clones take up around 5.9%. The input for sequencing was peripheral blood, taken at surgery. The clonotype comes from a girl between 2 and 10 years old with tuberous sclerosis and intractable seizures.

The CDR3 region is CASRPAETGAQPQHF. The CDR3, as DNA: TGCGCCAGCCGACCGGCGGAGACAGGGGCGCAGCCCCAGCATTTT. V is TRBV4-1 and J is TRBJ1-5, with 8 positions matching TRBD1. Germline CDR1 is MGHRA and CDR2 is YSYEKL. CDR3 length: 15 amino acids. After removal of 8 bases from V and 7 bases from J, the junction contained 13 bases not matched to a gene.